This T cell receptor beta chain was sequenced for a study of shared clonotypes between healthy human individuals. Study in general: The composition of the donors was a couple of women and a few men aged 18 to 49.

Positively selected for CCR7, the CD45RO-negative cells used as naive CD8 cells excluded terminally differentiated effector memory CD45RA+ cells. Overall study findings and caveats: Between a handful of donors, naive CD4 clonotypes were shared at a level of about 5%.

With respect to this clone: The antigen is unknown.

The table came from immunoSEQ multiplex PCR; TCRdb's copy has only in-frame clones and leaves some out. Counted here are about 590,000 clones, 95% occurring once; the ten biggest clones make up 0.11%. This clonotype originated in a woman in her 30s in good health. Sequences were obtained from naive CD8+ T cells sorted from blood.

This CDR3 reads CSAISRTTYNEQFF. For the CDR3, the DNA is TGCAGCGCCATATCTCGGACTACCTACAATGAGCAGTTCTTC. The chain carries TRBV29-1 and TRBJ2-1, with TRBD2 as a possible D gene (6 bases). The CDR3 sequence is 14 residues long. Germline values: CDR1 SQVTM, CDR2 ANQGSEA. V lost 7 bases, J lost 2 bases, and 15 bases lay in between.